The next 7 T cell receptor beta chains were all read from a single sample in a study of T cell changes during pregnancy in multiple sclerosis. Sequenced by immunoSEQ multiplex PCR; TCRdb stores in-frame clones only, minus some. The sample yields 85,000 to 100,000 clones, approximately 93% seen once. The sample was peripheral blood, taken after pregnancy. These receptors all stem from a female donor with multiple sclerosis, enrolled in a pregnancy study.

V gene TRBV5-8 combines with J gene TRBJ1-2; D is undetermined. The CDR3 totals 15 residues. The germline gives CDR1 SGHTS, CDR2 YDEGEE. V shed 1 base and J shed 5 bases, with 15 bases lying between them. This CDR3 is CASSLTSRLRYGYTF. The CDR3 coding sequence is TGTGCCAGCAGCTTGACGTCCCGTCTTAGATATGGCTACACCTTC. Full variable domain (outside the CDR3, taken from reference TRBV5-8 and TRBJ1-2): EAGVTQSPTHLIKTRGQQATLRCSPISGHTSVYWYQQALGLGLQFLLWYDEGEERNRGNFPPRFSGRQFPNYSSELNVNALELEDSALYLCASSLTSRLRYGYTFGSGTRLTVV.

The V and J genes are TRBV7-2 and TRBJ2-1, with 10 bases matching TRBD1. The CDR3 contains 16 residues. Trimming took 0 bases from V and 8 from J; bases not matched to a gene: 7. The germline CDR1 and CDR2 sequences are SGHTA and FQGNSA. The CDR3 loop reads CASSLAGTGASYEQFF. CDR3 nucleotide sequence: TGTGCCAGCAGCTTAGCTGGGACAGGGGCGTCGTATGAGCAGTTCTTC.

This sequence joins TRBV7-9 and TRBJ2-7; TRBD2 matches 8 bases. Per germline, CDR1 SEHNR and CDR2 FQNEAQ (reference sequence). The J segment lost 4 bases and the V segment lost 4 bases, leaving 9 bases of the junction unmatched. This CDR3 spans 15 amino acids. The CDR3 DNA is TGTGCCAGCAGCTCCTCGACTAGCGTCGGGTACGAGCAGTACTTC. Its protein is CASSSSTSVGYEQYF. Full variable domain (remainder filled in from reference TRBV7-9 and TRBJ2-7): DTGVSQNPRHKITKRGQNVTFRCDPISEHNRLYWYRQTLGQGPEFLTYFQNEAQLEKSRLLSDRFSAERPKGSFSTLEIQRTEQGDSAMYLCASSSSTSVGYEQYFGPGTRLTVT.

The J gene is TRBJ2-7, the V gene TRBV7-2; D is undetermined. With 3 bases removed from V and 6 bases from J, the gap between germline ends came to 6 bases. This CDR3 region has 11 residues. Germline-derived CDR1 and CDR2 are SGHTA and FQGNSA. The CDR3 reads CASSFRFEQYF. Written as DNA, the CDR3 is TGTGCCAGCAGCTTCCGTTTCGAGCAGTACTTC.

The V gene is TRBV4-1, the J gene TRBJ1-1; possibly TRBD1 for D (5 bases). The CDR3 extends over 16 amino acids. Germline V gene sequence: CDR1 MGHRA, CDR2 YSYEKL. V was shortened by 1 base and J by 5 bases, with 17 bases between the two germline ends. CDR3 sequence: CASSQAGGAGRTEAFF. The CDR3 nucleotides read TGCGCCAGCAGCCAAGCCGGGGGAGCGGGGAGGACTGAAGCTTTCTTT.

The genes are TRBV6-1 and TRBJ1-1; D remains ambiguous. CDR1 is MNHNS and CDR2 is SASEGT in the germline V gene. V was shortened by 6 bases and J by 1 base, with 9 bases between the two germline ends. The CDR3 spans 13 residues. The CDR3 loop is CASSPTGNTEAFF. In DNA form, the CDR3 reads TGTGCCAGCAGCCCCACGGGGAACACTGAAGCTTTCTTT.

This chain links TRBV12-5 with TRBJ1-2, with 12 bases identical to TRBD1. The V segment lost 1 base and the J segment 1 base; nucleotides outside the gene matches: 22. The CDR3 spans 23 residues. The germline V gene has CDR1 LGHNT and CDR2 FRNRAP. The CDR3 sequence: CASGLAYPPIPGTGGQFNYGYTF. The CDR3 nucleotides are TGTGCTAGTGGTTTGGCATACCCACCCATCCCCGGGACAGGGGGCCAGTTTAACTATGGCTACACCTTC.